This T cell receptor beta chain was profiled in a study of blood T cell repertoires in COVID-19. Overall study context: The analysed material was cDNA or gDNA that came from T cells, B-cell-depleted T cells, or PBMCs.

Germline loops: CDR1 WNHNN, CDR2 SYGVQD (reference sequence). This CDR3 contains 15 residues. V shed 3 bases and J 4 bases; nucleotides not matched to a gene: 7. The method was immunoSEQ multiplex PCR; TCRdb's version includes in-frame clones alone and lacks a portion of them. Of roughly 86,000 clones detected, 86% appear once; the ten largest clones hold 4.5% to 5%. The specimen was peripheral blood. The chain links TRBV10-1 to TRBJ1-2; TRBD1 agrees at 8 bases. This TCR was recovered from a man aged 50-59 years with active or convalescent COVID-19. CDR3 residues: CASSEFRGHGYGYTF. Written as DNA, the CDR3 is TGCGCCAGCAGTGAATTCAGGGGGCACGGCTATGGCTACACCTTC.